The clone carrying this T cell receptor beta chain was picked up a small number of times. Its cognate antigen is unknown. The data stem from a study of T cells after yellow fever vaccination. MiXCR, run by TCRdb on the 5' RACE reads, gives a single entry per CDR3 protein. The sample records approximately 600,000 distinct CDR3 sequences, 9% to 15% being singletons. Study findings and constraints: Abundant bulk-population clonotypes could contaminate the FACS-sorted repertoires. A small proportion of clonotypes was detected in both the CD4 and CD8 compartments.

CDR1 and CDR2 from the germline V gene are DFQATT and SNEGSKA (reference sequence). V shed 0 bases, J shed 13 bases, and the junction held 11 bases outside the gene matches. The CDR3 runs 13 residues. The sample was PBMCs, taken on the day of the yellow fever booster vaccination. The rearrangement joins TRBV20-1 to TRBJ2-7, with 8 nucleotides matching TRBD1. This receptor was identified in a man younger than 45 who received the YFV17D yellow fever vaccine. The CDR3 DNA reads TGCAGTGCTAGAGACAGCCCCGGGACAGGATTCTACTTC. It translates to CSARDSPGTGFYF.